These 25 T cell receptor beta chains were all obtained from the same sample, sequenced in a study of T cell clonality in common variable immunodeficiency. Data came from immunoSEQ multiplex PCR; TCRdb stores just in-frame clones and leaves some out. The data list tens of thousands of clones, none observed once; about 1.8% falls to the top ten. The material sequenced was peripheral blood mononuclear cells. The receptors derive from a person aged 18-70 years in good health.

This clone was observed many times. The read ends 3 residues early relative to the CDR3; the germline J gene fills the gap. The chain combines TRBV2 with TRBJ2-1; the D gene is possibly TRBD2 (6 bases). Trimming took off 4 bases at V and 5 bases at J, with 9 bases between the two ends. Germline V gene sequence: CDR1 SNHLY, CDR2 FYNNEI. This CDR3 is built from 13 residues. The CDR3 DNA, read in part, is TGTGCCAGCAGTGGACTAGTTCACAATGAG. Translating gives CASSGLVHNE. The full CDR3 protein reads CASSGLVHNEQFF.

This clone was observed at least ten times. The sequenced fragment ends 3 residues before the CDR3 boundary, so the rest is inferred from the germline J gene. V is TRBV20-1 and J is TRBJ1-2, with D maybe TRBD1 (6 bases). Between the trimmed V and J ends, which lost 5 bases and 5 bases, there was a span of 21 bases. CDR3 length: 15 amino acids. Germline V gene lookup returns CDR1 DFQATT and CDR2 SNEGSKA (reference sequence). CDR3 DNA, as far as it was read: TGCAGTGCTGGAGGGTTGGGGGCTAGTGAATATGGC. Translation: CSAGGLGASEYG. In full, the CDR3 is CSAGGLGASEYGYTF.

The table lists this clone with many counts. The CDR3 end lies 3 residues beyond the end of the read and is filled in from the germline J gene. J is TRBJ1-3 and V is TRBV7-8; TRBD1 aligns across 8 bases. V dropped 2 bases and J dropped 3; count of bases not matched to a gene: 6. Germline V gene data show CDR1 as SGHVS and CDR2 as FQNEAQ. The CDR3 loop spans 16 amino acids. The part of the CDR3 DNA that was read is TGTGCCAGCAGCTTAATGCCAGGGGGCTTTGGAAACACC. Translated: CASSLMPGGFGNT. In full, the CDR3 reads CASSLMPGGFGNTIYF. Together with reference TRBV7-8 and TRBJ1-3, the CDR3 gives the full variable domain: GAGVSQSPRYKVAKRGQDVALRCDPISGHVSLFWYQQALGQGPEFLTYFQNEAQLDKSGLPSDRFFAERPEGSVSTLKIQRTQQEDSAVYLCASSLMPGGFGNTIYFGEGSWLTVV.

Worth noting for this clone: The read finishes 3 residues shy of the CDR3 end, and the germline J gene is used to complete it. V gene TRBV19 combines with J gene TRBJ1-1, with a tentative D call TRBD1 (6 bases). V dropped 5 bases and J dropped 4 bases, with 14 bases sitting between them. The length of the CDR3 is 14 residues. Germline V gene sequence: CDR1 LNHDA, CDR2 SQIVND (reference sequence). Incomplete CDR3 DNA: TGTGCCAGTAGTTGGACAGTTAAGAGCACTGAA. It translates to CASSWTVKSTE. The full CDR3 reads CASSWTVKSTEAFF.

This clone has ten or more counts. The covered CDR3 bases are TGCAGTGCTAGAGATGAGGCAGGGAGGGACACTGAA. Translation: CSARDEAGRDTE. The full CDR3 protein is CSARDEAGRDTEAFF. V and J are TRBV20-1 and TRBJ1-1, with D perhaps TRBD1 (5 bases). The read finishes 3 residues shy of the CDR3 end, and the germline J gene is used to complete it. This CDR3 has 15 amino acids. Per the germline V gene, CDR1 is DFQATT and CDR2 is SNEGSKA (reference sequence). Trimming took off 0 bases at V and 3 bases at J, with 14 bases between the two ends.

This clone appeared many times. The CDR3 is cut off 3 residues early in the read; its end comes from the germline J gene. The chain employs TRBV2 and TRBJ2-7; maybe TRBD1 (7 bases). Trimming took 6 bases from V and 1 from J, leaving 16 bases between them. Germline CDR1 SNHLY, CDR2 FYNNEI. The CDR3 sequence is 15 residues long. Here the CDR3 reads CASRGQEGPSYEQYF. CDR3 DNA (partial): TGTGCCAGCAGAGGACAGGAGGGCCCATCCTACGAG.

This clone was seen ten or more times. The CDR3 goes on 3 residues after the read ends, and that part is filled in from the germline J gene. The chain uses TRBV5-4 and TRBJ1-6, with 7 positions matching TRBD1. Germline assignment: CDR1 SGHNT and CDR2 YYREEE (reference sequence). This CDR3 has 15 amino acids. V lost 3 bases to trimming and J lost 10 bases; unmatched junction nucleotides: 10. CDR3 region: CASSSPGTDRSPLHF. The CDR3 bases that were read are TGTGCCAGCAGCTCCCCCGGGACAGATCGGTCACCC.

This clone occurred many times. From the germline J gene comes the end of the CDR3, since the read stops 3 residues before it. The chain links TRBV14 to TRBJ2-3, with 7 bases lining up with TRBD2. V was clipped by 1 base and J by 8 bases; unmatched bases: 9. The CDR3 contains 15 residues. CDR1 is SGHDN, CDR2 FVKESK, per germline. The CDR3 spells CASSQVTAGSGTQYF. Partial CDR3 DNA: TGTGCCAGCAGCCAAGTCACAGCGGGGTCTGGTACG.

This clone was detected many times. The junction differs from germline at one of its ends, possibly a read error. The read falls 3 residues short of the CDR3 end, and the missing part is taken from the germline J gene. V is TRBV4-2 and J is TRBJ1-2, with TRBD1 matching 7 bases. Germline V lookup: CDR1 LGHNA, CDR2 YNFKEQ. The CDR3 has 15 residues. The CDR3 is CASSHRGDRAYGYTF. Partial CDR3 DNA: TGCGCCAGCAGCCACCGCGGCGACAGGGCCTATGGC.

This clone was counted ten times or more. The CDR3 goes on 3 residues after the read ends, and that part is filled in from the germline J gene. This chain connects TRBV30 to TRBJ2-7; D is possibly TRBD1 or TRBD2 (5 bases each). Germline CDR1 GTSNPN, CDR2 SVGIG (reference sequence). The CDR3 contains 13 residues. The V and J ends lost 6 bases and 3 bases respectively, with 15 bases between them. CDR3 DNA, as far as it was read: TGTGCCTGTCACCAAGGGGAGAGCTACGAG. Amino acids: CACHQGESYE. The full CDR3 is CACHQGESYEQYF.

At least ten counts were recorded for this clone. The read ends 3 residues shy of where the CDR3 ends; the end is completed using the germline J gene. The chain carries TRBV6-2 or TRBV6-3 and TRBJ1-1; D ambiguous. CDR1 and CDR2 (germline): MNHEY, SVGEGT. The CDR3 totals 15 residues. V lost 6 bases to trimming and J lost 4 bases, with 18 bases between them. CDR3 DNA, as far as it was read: TGTGCCAGCAGCCTTTACCCTTTGGCAGGCACTGAA. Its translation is CASSLYPLAGTE. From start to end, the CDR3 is CASSLYPLAGTEAFF.

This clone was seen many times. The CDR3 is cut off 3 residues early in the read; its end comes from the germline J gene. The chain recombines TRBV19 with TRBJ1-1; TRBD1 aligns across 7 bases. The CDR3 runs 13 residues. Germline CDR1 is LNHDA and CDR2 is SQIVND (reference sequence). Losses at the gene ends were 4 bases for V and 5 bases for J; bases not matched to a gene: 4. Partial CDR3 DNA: TGTGCCAGTAGTACCACAGGGGAAACTGAA. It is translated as CASSTTGETE. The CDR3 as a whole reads CASSTTGETEAFF.

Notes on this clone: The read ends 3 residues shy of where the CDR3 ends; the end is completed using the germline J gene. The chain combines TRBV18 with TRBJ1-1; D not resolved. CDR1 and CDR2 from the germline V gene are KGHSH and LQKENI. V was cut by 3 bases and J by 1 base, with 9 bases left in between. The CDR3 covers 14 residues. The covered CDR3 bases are TGTGCCAGCTCACCGGCTGGTAAGAACACTGAA. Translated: CASSPAGKNTE. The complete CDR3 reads CASSPAGKNTEAFF.

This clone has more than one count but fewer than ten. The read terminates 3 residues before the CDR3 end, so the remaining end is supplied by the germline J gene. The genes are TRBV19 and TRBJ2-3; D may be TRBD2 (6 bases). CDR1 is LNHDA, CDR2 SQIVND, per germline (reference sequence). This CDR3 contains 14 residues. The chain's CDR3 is CASKGDFSNQPQYF. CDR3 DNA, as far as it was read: TGTGCCAGTAAAGGGGACTTTAGCAATCAGCCG.

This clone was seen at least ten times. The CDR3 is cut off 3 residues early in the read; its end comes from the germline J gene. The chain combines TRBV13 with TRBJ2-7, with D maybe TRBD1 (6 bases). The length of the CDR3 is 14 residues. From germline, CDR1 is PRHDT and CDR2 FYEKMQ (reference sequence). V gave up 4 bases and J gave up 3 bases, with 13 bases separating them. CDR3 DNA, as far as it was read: TGTGCCAGCAGCTCCAGGACAGTTCACTACGAG. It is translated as CASSSRTVHYE. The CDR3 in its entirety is CASSSRTVHYEQYF.

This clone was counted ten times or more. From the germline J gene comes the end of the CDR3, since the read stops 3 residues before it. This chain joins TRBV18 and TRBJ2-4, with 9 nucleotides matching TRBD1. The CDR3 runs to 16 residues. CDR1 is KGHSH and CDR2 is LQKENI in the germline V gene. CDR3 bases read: TGTGCCAGCTCACCAACCGCGGGACAGGGAGTGGGGGTT. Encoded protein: CASSPTAGQGVGV. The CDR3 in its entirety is CASSPTAGQGVGVQYF. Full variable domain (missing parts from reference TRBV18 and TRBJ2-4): NAGVMQNPRHLVRRRGQEARLRCSPMKGHSHVYWYRQLPEEGLKFMVYLQKENIIDESGMPKERFSAEFPKEGPSILRIQQVVRGDSAAYFCASSPTAGQGVGVQYFGAGTRLSVL.

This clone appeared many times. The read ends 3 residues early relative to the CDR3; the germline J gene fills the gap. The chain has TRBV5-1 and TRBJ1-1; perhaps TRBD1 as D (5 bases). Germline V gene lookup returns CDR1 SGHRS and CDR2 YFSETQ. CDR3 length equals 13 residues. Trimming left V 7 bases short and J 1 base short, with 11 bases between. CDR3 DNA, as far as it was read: TGCGCCAGCTCCCGGACACCGAACACTGAA. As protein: CASSRTPNTE. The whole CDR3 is CASSRTPNTEAFF.

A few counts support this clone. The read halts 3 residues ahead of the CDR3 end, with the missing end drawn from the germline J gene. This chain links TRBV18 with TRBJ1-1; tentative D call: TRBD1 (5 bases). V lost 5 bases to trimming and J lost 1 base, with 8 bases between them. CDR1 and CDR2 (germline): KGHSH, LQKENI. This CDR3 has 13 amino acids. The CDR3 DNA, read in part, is TGTGCCAGCTCAGAAGGACAGAACACTGAA. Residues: CASSEGQNTE. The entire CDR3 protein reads CASSEGQNTEAFF.

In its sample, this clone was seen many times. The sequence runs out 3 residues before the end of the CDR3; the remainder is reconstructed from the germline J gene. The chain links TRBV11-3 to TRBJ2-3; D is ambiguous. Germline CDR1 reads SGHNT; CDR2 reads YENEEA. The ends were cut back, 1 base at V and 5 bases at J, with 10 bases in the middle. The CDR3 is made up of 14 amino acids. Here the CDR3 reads CASSLVGYGDTQYF. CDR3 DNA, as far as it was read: TGTGCCAGCAGCTTAGTAGGGTACGGAGATACG. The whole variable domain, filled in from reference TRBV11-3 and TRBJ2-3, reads EAGVVQSPRYKIIEKKQPVAFWCNPISGHNTLYWYLQNLGQGPELLIRYENEEAVDDSQLPKDRFSAERLKGVDSTLKIQPAELGDSAVYLCASSLVGYGDTQYFGPGTRLTVL.

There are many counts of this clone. This chain's CDR3 is CSAQDRVSHEQYF. The DNA read from the CDR3 is TGCAGCGCACAAGACAGGGTTTCTCACGAG. The rearrangement links TRBV20-1 to TRBJ2-7; TRBD1 aligns across 7 bases. Read data end 3 residues before the CDR3 end; the end is taken from the germline J gene. The CDR3 consists of 13 residues. Germline V gene data show CDR1 as DFQATT and CDR2 as SNEGSKA (reference sequence).

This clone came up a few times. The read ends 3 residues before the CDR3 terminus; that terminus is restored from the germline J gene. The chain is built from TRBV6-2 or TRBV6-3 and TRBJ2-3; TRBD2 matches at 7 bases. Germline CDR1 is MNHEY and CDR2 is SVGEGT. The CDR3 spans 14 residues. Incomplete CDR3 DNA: TGTGCCAGCAGTGCTCGTGGGGGGGGAGAGACG. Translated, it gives CASSARGGGET. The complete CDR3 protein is CASSARGGGETQYF.

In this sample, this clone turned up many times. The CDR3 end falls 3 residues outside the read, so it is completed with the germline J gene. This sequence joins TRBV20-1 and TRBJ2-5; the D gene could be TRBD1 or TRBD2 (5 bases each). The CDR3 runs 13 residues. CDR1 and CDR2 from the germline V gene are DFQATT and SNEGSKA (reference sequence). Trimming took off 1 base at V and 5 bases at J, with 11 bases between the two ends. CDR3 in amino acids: CSARGEGEETQYF. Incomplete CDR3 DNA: TGCAGTGCTAGAGGGGAAGGGGAGGAGACC.

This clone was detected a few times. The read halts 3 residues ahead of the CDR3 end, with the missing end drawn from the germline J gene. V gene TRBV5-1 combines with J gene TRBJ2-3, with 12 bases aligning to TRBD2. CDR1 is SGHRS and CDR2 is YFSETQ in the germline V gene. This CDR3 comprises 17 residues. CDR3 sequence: CASSQFSSGRDPGTQYF. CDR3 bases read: TGCGCCAGCAGCCAGTTTTCTAGCGGGAGGGACCCGGGGACG.

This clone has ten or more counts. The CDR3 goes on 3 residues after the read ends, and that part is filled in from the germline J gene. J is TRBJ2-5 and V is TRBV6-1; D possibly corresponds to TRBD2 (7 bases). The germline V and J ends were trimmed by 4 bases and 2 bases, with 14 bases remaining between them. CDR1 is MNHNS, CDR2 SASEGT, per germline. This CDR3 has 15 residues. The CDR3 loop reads CASSAVGGGQETQYF. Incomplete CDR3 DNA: TGTGCCAGCAGTGCGGTAGGGGGGGGGCAAGAGACC.

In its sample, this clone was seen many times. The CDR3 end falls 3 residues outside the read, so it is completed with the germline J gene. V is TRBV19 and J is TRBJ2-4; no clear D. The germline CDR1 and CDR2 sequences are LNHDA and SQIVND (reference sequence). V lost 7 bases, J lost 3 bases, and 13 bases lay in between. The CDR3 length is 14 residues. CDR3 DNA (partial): TGTGCCAGTACCGGCAGAGGCGGCAAAAACATT. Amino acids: CASTGRGGKNI. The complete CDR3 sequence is CASTGRGGKNIQYF.